The rows below give T cell receptor beta chains drawn from one sample of a study of response to subunit inactivated influenza vaccine. TCRdb fed the RT-PCR reads into MiXCR, producing one record per CDR3 protein. The sample carries 600,000 to 700,000 distinct CDR3 sequences, less than 15% recorded once. The sample in question was PBMCs from blood, obtained approximately 15 days before vaccination. These receptors were taken from a middle-aged man who received an inactivated influenza vaccine. Each CDR3 is given with its conserved first and last residue. Fields, in order: clone size, J gene, V gene, D gene, CDR3 protein, CDR3 DNA. The D gene is left open where the match is weak. Clone size is not always given. Where it is, it says once, few, many or a class for expanded clones.

>NA|TRBJ2-1|TRBV19|TRBD2
CASSMREGLNNEQFF
TGTGCCAGTAGTATGCGGGAGGGCCTCAACAATGAGCAGTTCTTC
>few|TRBJ2-4|TRBV29-1|TRBD1
CSVEVRDSVKNIQYF
TGCAGCGTTGAAGTCCGGGACAGCGTCAAAAACATTCAGTACTTC
>few|TRBJ2-6|TRBV20-1|NA
CSASGTVNSGANVLTF
TGCAGTGCTAGTGGGACGGTGAACTCTGGGGCCAACGTCCTGACTTTC
>few|TRBJ2-7|TRBV7-9|TRBD1
CASSFDGTGIYEQYF
TGTGCCAGCAGCTTCGACGGGACAGGTATCTACGAGCAGTACTTC
>few|TRBJ1-1|TRBV3-1|NA
CASSQGVATEAFF
TGTGCCAGCAGCCAAGGTGTGGCCACTGAAGCTTTCTTT
>once|TRBJ2-7|TRBV7-8|NA
CASSQEPQRTEQYF
TGTGCCAGCAGCCAAGAACCACAACGGACGGAGCAGTACTTC
>few|TRBJ2-3|TRBV3-1|NA
CASSQTRQSAQYF
TGTGCCAGCAGCCAAACTAGGCAATCAGCGCAGTATTTT
>NA|TRBJ2-1|TRBV20-1|NA
CSAMYNEQFF
TGCAGTGCCATGTACAATGAGCAGTTCTTC
>NA|TRBJ2-3|TRBV4-1|NA
CASSQDRSVGLTDTQYF
TGCGCCAGCAGCCAAGATCGCTCCGTAGGACTCACAGATACGCAGTATTTT
>many|TRBJ2-7|TRBV6-2/TRBV6-3|NA
CASSPGTAIPYEQYF
TGTGCCAGCAGTCCCGGGACGGCGATACCCTACGAGCAGTACTTC
>few|TRBJ1-2|TRBV7-2|NA
CASSSQTGSYGYTF
TGTGCCAGCAGCTCCCAGACAGGATCCTATGGCTACACCTTC
>few|TRBJ1-5|TRBV20-1|NA
CSAKAGVQPQHF
TGCAGTGCAAAGGCAGGGGTTCAGCCCCAGCATTTT
>NA|TRBJ2-6|TRBV5-1|NA
CASSQQKTGANVLTF
TGCGCCAGCAGCCAACAGAAGACTGGGGCCAACGTCCTGACTTTC
>few|TRBJ2-4|TRBV7-2|NA
CASSTDSRLAKNIQYF
TGTGCCAGCAGCACAGACTCAAGACTAGCCAAAAACATTCAGTACTTC
>NA|TRBJ2-1|TRBV19|NA
CASRPQSHNEQFF
TGTGCCAGTCGCCCCCAGTCGCACAATGAGCAGTTCTTC
>few|TRBJ1-1|TRBV29-1|NA
CSVVGGAGEAFF
TGCAGCGTTGTGGGGGGGGCGGGTGAAGCTTTCTTT